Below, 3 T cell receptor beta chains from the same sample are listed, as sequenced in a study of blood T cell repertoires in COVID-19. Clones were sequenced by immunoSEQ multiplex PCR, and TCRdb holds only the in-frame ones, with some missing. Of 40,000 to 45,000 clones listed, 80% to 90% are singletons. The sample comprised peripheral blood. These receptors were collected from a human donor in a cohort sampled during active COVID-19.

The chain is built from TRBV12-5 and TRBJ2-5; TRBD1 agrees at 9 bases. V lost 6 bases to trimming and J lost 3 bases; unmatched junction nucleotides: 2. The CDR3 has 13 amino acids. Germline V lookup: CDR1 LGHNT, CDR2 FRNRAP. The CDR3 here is CASGTGGKETQYF. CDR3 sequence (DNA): TGTGCTAGTGGGACAGGGGGGAAAGAGACCCAGTACTTC.

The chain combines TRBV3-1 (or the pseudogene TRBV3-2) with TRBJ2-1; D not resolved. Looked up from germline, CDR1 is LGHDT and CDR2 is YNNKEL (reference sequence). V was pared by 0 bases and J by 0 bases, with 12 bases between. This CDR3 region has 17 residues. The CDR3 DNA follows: TGTGCCAGCAGCCAAGACCCTGGTTATAGCTCCTACAATGAGCAGTTCTTC. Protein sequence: CASSQDPGYSSYNEQFF.

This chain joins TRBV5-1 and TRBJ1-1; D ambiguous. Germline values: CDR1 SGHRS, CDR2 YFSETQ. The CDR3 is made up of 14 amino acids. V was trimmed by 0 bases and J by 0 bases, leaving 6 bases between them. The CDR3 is CASSLVHLNTEAFF. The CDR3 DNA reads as TGCGCCAGCAGCTTGGTACATTTGAACACTGAAGCTTTCTTT.